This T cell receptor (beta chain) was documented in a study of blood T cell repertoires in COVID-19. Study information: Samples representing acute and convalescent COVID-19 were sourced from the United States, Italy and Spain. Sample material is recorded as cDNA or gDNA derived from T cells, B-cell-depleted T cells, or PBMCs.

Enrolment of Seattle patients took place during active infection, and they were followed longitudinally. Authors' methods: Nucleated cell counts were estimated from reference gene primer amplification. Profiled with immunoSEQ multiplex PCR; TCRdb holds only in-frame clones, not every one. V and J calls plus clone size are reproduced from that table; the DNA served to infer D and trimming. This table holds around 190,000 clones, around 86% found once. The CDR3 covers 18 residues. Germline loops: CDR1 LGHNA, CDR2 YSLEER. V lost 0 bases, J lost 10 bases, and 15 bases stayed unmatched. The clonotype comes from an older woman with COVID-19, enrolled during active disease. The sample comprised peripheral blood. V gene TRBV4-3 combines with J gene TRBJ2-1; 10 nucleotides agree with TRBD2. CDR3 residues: CASSQDFKASGRGREQFF. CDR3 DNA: TGCGCCAGCAGCCAAGATTTCAAGGCTAGCGGGAGAGGAAGAGAGCAGTTCTTC.